This T cell receptor beta chain was sequenced during a study of blood T cell repertoires in COVID-19. On the study more broadly: Spain, Italy and the United States supplied samples that represented acute and convalescent COVID-19. The cDNA or gDNA used as material had been derived from T cells, B-cell-depleted T cells, or PBMCs.

This CDR3 has 15 residues. The germline CDR1 and CDR2 sequences are SGHTA and FQGNSA. J lost 4 bases, V lost 5 bases, and 10 bases had no gene match. In the original analysis: Quantification of nucleated cells was approximated via reference gene primer amplification. Profiled with immunoSEQ multiplex PCR; TCRdb holds only in-frame clones, not every one. The DNA gave D and trimming, while V, J and clone size come from that table. This sample has around 300,000 clones; roughly 90% occur once, and the top ten carry about 3%. The rearrangement uses TRBV7-2 and TRBJ2-5, with 7 positions matching TRBD2. Sequencing was carried out using peripheral blood. The clonotype comes from a woman aged 25 to 39 with active or convalescent COVID-19. The CDR3 loop reads CASSRQAGSGETQYF. Written as DNA, the CDR3 is TGTGCCAGCAGCCGTCAAGCGGGGAGCGGAGAGACCCAGTACTTC. The variable domain in full, completed from reference TRBV7-2 and TRBJ2-5, reads GAGVSQSPSNKVTEKGKDVELRCDPISGHTALYWYRQSLGQGLEFLIYFQGNSAPDKSGLPSDRFSAERTGGSVSTLTIQRTQQEDSAVYLCASSRQAGSGETQYFGPGTRLLVL.